This T cell receptor (beta chain) was observed in a study of blood T cell repertoires in COVID-19. Overall study context: Some COVID-19 samples were acute and others convalescent; all came from the United States, Italy and Spain. PBMCs, B-cell-depleted T cells, or T cells were the source of the cDNA or gDNA that made up the material.

Assay: immunoSEQ multiplex PCR; the TCRdb copy retains only in-frame clones and omits some. The sample lists around 370,000 clones, around nine tenths seen once, with 1.2% in the top ten. For recovered donors of Cohort 3, there were two negative PCRs, clearance, or symptom resolution. Trimming shortened V by 0 bases and J by 8 bases, and 14 bases separated the two germline ends. Germline CDR1 reads LNHNV; CDR2 reads YYDKDF (reference sequence). The CDR3 is made up of 15 amino acids. Material for sequencing was PBMCs or T cells enriched from blood (not recorded which). The chain has TRBV15 and TRBJ2-1; the D gene is possibly TRBD2 (6 bases). The origin of this receptor is a woman aged 18 to 35 who had recovered from COVID-19. The CDR3 loop reads CATSRDQETRDEQFF. The DNA for the CDR3 is TGTGCCACCAGCAGAGATCAGGAGACTAGAGATGAGCAGTTCTTC.